These T cell receptor beta chains were read from a single sample in a study of T cells in localized non-small cell lung cancer. TCRdb's table, derived via immunoSEQ multiplex PCR, lists solely in-frame clones and lacks some. Seen here are roughly 1,800 clones, around 24% observed once, and the top ten hold about 15%. Material: lung tumor tissue, obtained before any cancer treatment. These receptors all stem from a female donor over 55 with stage I lung adenocarcinoma. Each CDR3 is given with its conserved first and last residue. Fields, in order: V gene, clone size, D gene, J gene, CDR3 DNA, CDR3 protein. D genes are given only for firm matches. For some rows the clone size is stated as once, few or many, or as a class when expanded; others skip it.

v_gene: TRBV6-8; abundance: NA; d_gene: NA; j_gene: TRBJ1-1; CDR3nt: TGTGCCAGCAGTTACTGGAATCACACTGAAGCTTTCTTT; CDR3aa: CASSYWNHTEAFF
v_gene: TRBV2; abundance: NA; d_gene: NA; j_gene: TRBJ1-1; CDR3nt: TGTGCCAGGACAGCGGAAGGCACTGAAGCTTTCTTT; CDR3aa: CARTAEGTEAFF
v_gene: TRBV9; abundance: NA; d_gene: TRBD2; j_gene: TRBJ2-7; CDR3nt: TGTGCCAGCCCTACTAGCGGGAGGCCCGACGAGCAGTACTTC; CDR3aa: CASPTSGRPDEQYF
v_gene: TRBV9; abundance: few; d_gene: NA; j_gene: TRBJ2-7; CDR3nt: TGTGCCAGCAGCCCTGGGGCAAGCTCCTACGAGCAGTACTTC; CDR3aa: CASSPGASSYEQYF
v_gene: TRBV18; abundance: NA; d_gene: TRBD1; j_gene: TRBJ1-5; CDR3nt: TGTGCCAGCTCACCGTTTAGGACAGGGGGGTATAGCAATCAGCCCCAGCATTTT; CDR3aa: CASSPFRTGGYSNQPQHF
v_gene: TRBV6-8; abundance: large; d_gene: NA; j_gene: TRBJ2-1; CDR3nt: TGTGCCAGCAGTTTAAAGTCTAGCAATGAGCAGTTCTTC; CDR3aa: CASSLKSSNEQFF
v_gene: TRBV18; abundance: NA; d_gene: TRBD1; j_gene: TRBJ2-3; CDR3nt: TGTGCCAGCTCATTTGACAGGGTTGATCCTGATACGCAGTATTTT; CDR3aa: CASSFDRVDPDTQYF
v_gene: TRBV23-1; abundance: medium-sized; d_gene: NA; j_gene: TRBJ1-2; CDR3nt: TGCGCCAGCGGGGCAGCCACTTCCTATGGCTACACCTTC; CDR3aa: CASGAATSYGYTF
v_gene: TRBV5-1; abundance: few; d_gene: TRBD2; j_gene: TRBJ2-1; CDR3nt: TGCGCCAGCAGCTCGGGACTAGCGGGAGGGAACAATGAGCAGTTCTTC; CDR3aa: CASSSGLAGGNNEQFF
v_gene: TRBV19; abundance: NA; d_gene: TRBD2; j_gene: TRBJ2-7; CDR3nt: TGTGCCAGTAGAAGAGCGGGAGGGCCGGGCGAGCAGTACTTC; CDR3aa: CASRRAGGPGEQYF
v_gene: TRBV6-8; abundance: large; d_gene: TRBD2; j_gene: TRBJ2-2; CDR3nt: TGTGCCAGCAGCTCACGTTATAGCGGGAGCGGGAGCGGGGAGCTGTTTTTT; CDR3aa: CASSSRYSGSGSGELFF
v_gene: TRBV19; abundance: NA; d_gene: NA; j_gene: TRBJ2-2; CDR3nt: TGTGCCAGTAGTTTGGGGCCCGGGGAGCTGTTTTTT; CDR3aa: CASSLGPGELFF
v_gene: TRBV18; abundance: few; d_gene: NA; j_gene: TRBJ2-1; CDR3nt: TGTGCCAGCTCATCGAACGGGGCGGGAAGGGATGAGCAGTTCTTC; CDR3aa: CASSSNGAGRDEQFF
v_gene: TRBV23-1; abundance: few; d_gene: TRBD2; j_gene: TRBJ2-3; CDR3nt: TGCGCCAGCAGCCAAGATTATGCGGGGGGAACAGATACGCAGTATTTT; CDR3aa: CASSQDYAGGTDTQYF
v_gene: TRBV11-3; abundance: few; d_gene: TRBD2; j_gene: TRBJ2-1; CDR3nt: TGTGCCAGCAGCTTAGGGACTAGCGGGAGGAATGAGCAGTTCTTC; CDR3aa: CASSLGTSGRNEQFF
v_gene: TRBV11-3; abundance: few; d_gene: NA; j_gene: TRBJ1-4; CDR3nt: TGTGCCAGCAGCTTAGGAGGGGCCCCAAATGAAAAACTGTTTTTT; CDR3aa: CASSLGGAPNEKLFF
v_gene: TRBV28; abundance: few; d_gene: NA; j_gene: TRBJ1-2; CDR3nt: TGTGCCAGCAGTTTTCGTCTGTTGGATGGCTACACCTTC; CDR3aa: CASSFRLLDGYTF
v_gene: TRBV18; abundance: few; d_gene: NA; j_gene: TRBJ2-7; CDR3nt: TGTGCCAGCTCACCACCGGGGGGTGTCTACGAGCAGTACTTC; CDR3aa: CASSPPGGVYEQYF
v_gene: TRBV30; abundance: NA; d_gene: NA; j_gene: TRBJ1-5; CDR3nt: TGTGCCTGGAGTGCCCCGGGCAATCAGCCCCAGCATTTT; CDR3aa: CAWSAPGNQPQHF
v_gene: TRBV19; abundance: NA; d_gene: NA; j_gene: TRBJ1-3; CDR3nt: TGTGCCAGTGACGGAGCCTATGGGACAGGAAACACCATATATTTT; CDR3aa: CASDGAYGTGNTIYF
v_gene: TRBV11-3; abundance: medium-sized; d_gene: NA; j_gene: TRBJ2-7; CDR3nt: TGTGCCAGCAGCCTCGCCCAAGGCAGGGGCCTCGAGCAGTACTTC; CDR3aa: CASSLAQGRGLEQYF
v_gene: TRBV10-2; abundance: NA; d_gene: NA; j_gene: TRBJ1-1; CDR3nt: TGCGCCAGCAGTCCCAGGACAGCACAGGAAGCTTTCTTT; CDR3aa: CASSPRTAQEAFF